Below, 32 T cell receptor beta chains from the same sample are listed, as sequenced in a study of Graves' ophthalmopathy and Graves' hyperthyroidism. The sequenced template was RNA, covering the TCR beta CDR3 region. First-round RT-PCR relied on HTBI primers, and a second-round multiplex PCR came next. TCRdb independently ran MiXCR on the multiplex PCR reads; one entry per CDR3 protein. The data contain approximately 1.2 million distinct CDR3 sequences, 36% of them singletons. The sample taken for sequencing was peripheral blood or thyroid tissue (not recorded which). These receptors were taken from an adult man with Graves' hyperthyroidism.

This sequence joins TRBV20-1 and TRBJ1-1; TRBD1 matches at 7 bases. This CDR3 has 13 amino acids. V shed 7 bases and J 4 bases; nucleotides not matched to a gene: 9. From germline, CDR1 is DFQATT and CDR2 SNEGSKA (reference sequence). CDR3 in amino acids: CSDAGGRRTEAFF. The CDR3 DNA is TGCAGTGACGCAGGGGGTCGTCGCACTGAAGCTTTCTTT.

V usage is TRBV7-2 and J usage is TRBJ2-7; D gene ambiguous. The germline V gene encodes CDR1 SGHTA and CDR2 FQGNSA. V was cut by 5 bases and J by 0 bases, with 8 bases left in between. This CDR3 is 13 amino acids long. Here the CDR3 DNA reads TGTGCCAGCAGCACTCGGAGCTCCTACGAGCAGTACTTC. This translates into CASSTRSSYEQYF.

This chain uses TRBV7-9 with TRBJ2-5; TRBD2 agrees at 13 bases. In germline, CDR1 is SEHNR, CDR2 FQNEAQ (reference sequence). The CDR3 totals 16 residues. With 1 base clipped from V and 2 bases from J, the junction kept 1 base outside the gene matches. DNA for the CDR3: TGTGCCAGCAGCTTAGGGACTAGCGGGAGTCAAGAGACCCAGTACTTC. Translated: CASSLGTSGSQETQYF.

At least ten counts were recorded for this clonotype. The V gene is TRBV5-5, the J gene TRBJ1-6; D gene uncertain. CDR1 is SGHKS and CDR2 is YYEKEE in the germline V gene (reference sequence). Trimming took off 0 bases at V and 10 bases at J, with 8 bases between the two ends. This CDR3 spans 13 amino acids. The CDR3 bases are TGTGCCAGCAGCTTGGACAGCTCATCACCCCTCCACTTT. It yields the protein CASSLDSSSPLHF.

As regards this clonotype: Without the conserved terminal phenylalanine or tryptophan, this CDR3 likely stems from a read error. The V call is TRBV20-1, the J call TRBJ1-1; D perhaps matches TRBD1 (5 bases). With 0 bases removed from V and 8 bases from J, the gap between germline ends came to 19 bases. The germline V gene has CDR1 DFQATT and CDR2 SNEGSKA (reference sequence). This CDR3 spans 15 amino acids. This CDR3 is CSARDRRDLRDEAFS. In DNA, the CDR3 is TGCAGTGCTAGAGATCGTCGAGACCTCAGGGACGAAGCTTTCTCT.

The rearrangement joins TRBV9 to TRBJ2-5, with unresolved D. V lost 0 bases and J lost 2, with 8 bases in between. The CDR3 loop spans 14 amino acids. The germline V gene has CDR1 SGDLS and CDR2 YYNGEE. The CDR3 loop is CASSVATHQETQYF. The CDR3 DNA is TGTGCCAGCAGCGTAGCTACGCATCAAGAGACCCAGTACTTC.

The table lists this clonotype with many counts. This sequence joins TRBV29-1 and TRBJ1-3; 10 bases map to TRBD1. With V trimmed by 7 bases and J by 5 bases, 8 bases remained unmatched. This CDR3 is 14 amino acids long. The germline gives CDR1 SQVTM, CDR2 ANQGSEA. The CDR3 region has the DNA TGCAGCGCCATCCGACAGGGGGCTAGAAACACCATATATTTT. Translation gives CSAIRQGARNTIYF. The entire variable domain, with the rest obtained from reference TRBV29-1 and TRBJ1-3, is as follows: SAVISQKPSRDICQRGTSLTIQCQVDSQVTMMFWYRQQPGQSLTLIATANQGSEATYESGFVIDKFPISRPNLTFSTLTVSNMSPEDSSIYLCSAIRQGARNTIYFGEGSWLTVV.

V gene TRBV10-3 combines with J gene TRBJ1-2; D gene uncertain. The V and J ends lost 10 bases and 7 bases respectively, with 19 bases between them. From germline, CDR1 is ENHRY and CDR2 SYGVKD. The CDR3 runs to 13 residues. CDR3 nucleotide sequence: TGTGCCACCAGGTACGGGGTGAGCATTGGCTACACCTTC. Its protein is CATRYGVSIGYTF.

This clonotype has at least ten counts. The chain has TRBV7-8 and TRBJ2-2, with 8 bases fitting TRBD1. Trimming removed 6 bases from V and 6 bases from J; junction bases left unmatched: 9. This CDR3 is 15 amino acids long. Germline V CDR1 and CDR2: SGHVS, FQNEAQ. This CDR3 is CASSSGGPGSGELFF. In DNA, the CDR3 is TGTGCCAGCAGTTCAGGGGGCCCCGGGTCCGGGGAGCTGTTTTTT.

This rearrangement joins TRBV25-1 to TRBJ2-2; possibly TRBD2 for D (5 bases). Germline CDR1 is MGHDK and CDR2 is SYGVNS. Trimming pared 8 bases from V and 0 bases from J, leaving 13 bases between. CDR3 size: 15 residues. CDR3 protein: CASVEGRSNTGELFF. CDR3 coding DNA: TGTGCCAGCGTTGAGGGCAGGTCGAACACCGGGGAGCTGTTTTTT.

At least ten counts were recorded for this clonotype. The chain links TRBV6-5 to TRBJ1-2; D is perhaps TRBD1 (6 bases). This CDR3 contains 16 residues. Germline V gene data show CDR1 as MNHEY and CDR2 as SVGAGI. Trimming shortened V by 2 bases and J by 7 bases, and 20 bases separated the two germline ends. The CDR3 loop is CASSYPAMTGRRGYTF. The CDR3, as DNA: TGTGCCAGCAGTTACCCGGCCATGACAGGTAGACGTGGCTACACCTTC.

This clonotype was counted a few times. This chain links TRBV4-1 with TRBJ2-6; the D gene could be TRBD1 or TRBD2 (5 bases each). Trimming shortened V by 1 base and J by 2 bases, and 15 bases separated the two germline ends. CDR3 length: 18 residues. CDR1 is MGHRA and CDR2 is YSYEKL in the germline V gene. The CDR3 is CASSQGLGELAGANVLTF. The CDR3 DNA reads TGCGCCAGCAGCCAAGGATTGGGGGAACTGGCTGGGGCCAACGTCCTGACTTTC.

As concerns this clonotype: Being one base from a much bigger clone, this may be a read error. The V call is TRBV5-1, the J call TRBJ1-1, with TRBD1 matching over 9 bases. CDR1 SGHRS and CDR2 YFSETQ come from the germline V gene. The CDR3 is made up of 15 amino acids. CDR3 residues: CDSSSLTGGDTEAFF. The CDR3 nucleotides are TGCGACAGCAGCAGTCTGACAGGGGGGGACACTGAAGCTTTCTTT.

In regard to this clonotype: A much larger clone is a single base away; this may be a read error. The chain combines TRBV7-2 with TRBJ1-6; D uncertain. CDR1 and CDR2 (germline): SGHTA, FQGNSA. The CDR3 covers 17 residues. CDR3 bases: TGTGTCAGCAGCCCCGCCGGTTGGGCTACCTATAATTCACCCCTCCACTTT. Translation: CVSSPAGWATYNSPLHF.

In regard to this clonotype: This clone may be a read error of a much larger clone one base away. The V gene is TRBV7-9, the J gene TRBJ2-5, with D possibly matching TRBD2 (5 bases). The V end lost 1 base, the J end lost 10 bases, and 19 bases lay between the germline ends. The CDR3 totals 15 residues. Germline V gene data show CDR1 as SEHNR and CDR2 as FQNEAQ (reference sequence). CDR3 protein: CASSLVGKTGSYQYF. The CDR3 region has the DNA TGTGCCAGCAGCTTAGTTGGTAAGACGGGAAGTTACCAGTACTTC.

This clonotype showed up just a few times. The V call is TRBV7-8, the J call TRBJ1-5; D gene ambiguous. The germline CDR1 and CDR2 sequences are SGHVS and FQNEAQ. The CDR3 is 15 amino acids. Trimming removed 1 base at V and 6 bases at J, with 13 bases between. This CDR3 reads CASSLEVMVGQPQHF. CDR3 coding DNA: TGTGCCAGCAGCTTAGAGGTGATGGTGGGTCAGCCCCAGCATTTT.

CDR3 sequence (DNA): TGTGCCAGCAGCCCGGGGGGGCCAGGGGCCAACGTCCTGACTTTC. It is translated as CASSPGGPGANVLTF. This chain joins TRBV7-8 and TRBJ2-6, with 8 bases lining up with TRBD2. Trimming took 5 bases from V and 4 from J; bases not matched to a gene: 4. CDR1 is SGHVS and CDR2 is FQNEAQ in the germline V gene. This CDR3 has 15 amino acids.

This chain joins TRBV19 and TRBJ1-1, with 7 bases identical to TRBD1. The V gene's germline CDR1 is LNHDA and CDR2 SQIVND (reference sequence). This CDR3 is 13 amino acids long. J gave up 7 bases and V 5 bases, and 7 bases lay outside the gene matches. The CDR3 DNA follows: TGTGCCAGTAGTCGACAGGGAACTAATGAAGCTTTCTTT. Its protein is CASSRQGTNEAFF.

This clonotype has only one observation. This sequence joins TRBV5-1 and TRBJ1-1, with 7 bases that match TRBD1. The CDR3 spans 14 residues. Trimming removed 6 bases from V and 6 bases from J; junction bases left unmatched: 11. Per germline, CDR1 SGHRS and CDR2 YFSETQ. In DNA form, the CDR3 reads TGCGCCAGCACCATCGGACAGGCTATCCCTGAAGCTTTCTTT. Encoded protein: CASTIGQAIPEAFF.

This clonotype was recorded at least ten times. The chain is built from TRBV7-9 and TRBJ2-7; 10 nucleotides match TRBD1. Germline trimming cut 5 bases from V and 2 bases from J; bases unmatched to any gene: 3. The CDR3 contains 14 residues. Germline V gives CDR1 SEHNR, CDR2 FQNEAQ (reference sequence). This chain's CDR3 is CASSRDRGAYEQYF. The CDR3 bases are TGTGCCAGCAGCCGGGACAGGGGAGCCTACGAGCAGTACTTC.

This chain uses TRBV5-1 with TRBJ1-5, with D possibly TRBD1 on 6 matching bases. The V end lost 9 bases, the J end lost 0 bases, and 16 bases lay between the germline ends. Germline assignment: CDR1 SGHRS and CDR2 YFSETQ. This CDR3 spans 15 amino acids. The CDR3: CAIRSGTISNQPQHF. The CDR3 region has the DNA TGCGCCATCAGGTCAGGGACAATTAGCAATCAGCCCCAGCATTTT.

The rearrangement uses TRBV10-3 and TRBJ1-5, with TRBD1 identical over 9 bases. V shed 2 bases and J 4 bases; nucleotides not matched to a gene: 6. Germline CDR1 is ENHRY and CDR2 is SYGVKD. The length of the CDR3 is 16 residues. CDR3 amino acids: CAISERTGARNQPQHF. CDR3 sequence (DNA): TGTGCCATCAGTGAGCGGACAGGGGCTCGTAATCAGCCCCAGCATTTT.

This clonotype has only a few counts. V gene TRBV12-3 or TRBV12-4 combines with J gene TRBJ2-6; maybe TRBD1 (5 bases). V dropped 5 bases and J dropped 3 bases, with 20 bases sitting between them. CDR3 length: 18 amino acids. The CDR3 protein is CASSLLGLQAVGANVLTF. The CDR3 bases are TGTGCCAGCAGTCTATTGGGCCTACAGGCTGTTGGGGCCAACGTCCTGACTTTC.

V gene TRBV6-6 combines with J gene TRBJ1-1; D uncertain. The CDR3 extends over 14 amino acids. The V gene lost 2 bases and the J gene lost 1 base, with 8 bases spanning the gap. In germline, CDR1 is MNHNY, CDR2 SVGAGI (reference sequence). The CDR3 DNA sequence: TGTGCCAGCAGTTACGGCAGACGGAACACTGAAGCTTTCTTT. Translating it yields CASSYGRRNTEAFF.

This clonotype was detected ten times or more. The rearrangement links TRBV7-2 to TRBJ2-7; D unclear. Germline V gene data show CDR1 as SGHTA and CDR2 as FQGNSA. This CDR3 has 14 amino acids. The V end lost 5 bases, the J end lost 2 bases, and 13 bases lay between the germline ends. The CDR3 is CASSQYHRAYEQYF. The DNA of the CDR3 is TGTGCCAGCAGCCAATATCACCGGGCCTACGAGCAGTACTTC.

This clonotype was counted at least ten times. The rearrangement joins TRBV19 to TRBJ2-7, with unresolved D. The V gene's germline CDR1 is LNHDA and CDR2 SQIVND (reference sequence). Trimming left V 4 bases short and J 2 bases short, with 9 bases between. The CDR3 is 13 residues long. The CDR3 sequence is CASSKGKAYEQYF. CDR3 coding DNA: TGTGCCAGTAGTAAAGGGAAGGCCTACGAGCAGTACTTC.

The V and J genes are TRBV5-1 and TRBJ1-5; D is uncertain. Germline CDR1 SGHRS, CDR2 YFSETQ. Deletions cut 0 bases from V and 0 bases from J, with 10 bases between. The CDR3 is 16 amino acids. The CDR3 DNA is TGCGCCAGCAGCTTGGATGGAGACTATAGCAATCAGCCCCAGCATTTT. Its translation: CASSLDGDYSNQPQHF. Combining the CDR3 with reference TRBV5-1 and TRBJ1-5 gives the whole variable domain KAGVTQTPRYLIKTRGQQVTLSCSPISGHRSVSWYQQTPGQGLQFLFEYFSETQRNKGNFPGRFSGRQFSNSRSEMNVSTLELGDSALYLCASSLDGDYSNQPQHFGDGTRLSIL.

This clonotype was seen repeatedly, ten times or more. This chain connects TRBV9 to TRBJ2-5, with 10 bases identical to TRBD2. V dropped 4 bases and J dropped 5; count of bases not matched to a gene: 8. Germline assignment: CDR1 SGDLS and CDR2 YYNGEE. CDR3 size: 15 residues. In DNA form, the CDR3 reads TGTGCCAGCAGCACCACGAGCGGGGGGGTGGAGACCCAGTACTTC. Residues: CASSTTSGGVETQYF.

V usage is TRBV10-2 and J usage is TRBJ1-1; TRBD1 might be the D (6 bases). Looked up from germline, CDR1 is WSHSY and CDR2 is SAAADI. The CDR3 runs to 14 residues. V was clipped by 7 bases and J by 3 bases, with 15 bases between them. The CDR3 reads CASNKRGAYTEAFF. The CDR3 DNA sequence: TGCGCCAGCAATAAGAGGGGGGCGTACACTGAAGCTTTCTTT.

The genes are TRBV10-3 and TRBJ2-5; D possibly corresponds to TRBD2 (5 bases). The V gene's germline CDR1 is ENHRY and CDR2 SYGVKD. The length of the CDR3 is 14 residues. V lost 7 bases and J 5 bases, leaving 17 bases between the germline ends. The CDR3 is CAIKPDYLRETQYF. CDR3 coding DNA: TGTGCCATCAAGCCCGACTACCTTCGGGAGACCCAGTACTTC.

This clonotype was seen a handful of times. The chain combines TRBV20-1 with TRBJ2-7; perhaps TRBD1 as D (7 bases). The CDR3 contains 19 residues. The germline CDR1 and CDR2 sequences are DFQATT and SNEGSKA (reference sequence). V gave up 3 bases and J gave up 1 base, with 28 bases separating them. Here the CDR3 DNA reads TGCAGTGCTAGTCGGCCCCTTAGCTTAGGAGGGACAGATTCCTACGAGCAGTACTTC. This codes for CSASRPLSLGGTDSYEQYF.

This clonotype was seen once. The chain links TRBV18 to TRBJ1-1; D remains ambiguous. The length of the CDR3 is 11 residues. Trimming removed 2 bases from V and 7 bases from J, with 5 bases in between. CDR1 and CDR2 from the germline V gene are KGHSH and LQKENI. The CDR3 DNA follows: TGTGCCAGCTCACCAGGCATTGAAGCTTTCTTT. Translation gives CASSPGIEAFF.